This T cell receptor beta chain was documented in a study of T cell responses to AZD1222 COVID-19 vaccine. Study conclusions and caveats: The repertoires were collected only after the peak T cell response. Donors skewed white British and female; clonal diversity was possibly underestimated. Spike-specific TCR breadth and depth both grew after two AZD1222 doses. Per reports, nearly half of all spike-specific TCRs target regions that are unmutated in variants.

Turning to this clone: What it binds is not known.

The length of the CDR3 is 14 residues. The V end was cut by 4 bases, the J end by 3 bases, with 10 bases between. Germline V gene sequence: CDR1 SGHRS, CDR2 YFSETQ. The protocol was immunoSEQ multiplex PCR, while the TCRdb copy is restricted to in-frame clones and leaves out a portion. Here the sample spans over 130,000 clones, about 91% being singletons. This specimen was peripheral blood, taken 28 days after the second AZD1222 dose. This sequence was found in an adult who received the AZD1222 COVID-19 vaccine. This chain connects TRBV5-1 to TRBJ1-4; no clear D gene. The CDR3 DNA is TGCGCCAGCAGCCCTAGGGCGGCTAATGAAAAACTGTTTTTT. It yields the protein CASSPRAANEKLFF.